The 22 T cell receptor beta chains reported below all come from one sample, sequenced in a study of regulatory T cells in long-lasting Graves disease. PBMC RNA was the source of the TCR library. MiXCR, run by TCRdb on the reads, gives a single entry per CDR3 protein. Found here are approximately 880 distinct CDR3 sequences, 85% of them singletons; the top ten hold roughly 13%. Specimen: peripheral blood mononuclear cells (PBMCs), collected with antithyroid drug treatment, in newly diagnosed or persistent Graves disease (not recorded which). These receptors came from a woman aged 18-29 years with Graves disease.

This clonotype was observed once. The rearrangement uses TRBV7-6 and TRBJ2-5, with 8 bases that match TRBD1. V was pared by 4 bases and J by 2 bases, with 3 bases of the junction left unmatched. Germline assignment: CDR1 SGHVS and CDR2 FNYEAQ. CDR3 size: 14 residues. CDR3 DNA sequence: TGTGCCAGCAGCTCTGACAGGGGTCAAGAGACCCAGTACTTC. It translates to CASSSDRGQETQYF.

In its sample, this clonotype was seen a few times. The chain uses TRBV5-6 and TRBJ2-1; 7 positions agree with TRBD2. Germline lookup yields CDR1 SGHDT and CDR2 YYEEEE. J lost 3 bases, V lost 0 bases, and 6 bases had no gene match. The CDR3 has 16 amino acids. The CDR3 protein is CASSLGTGTNYNEQFF. CDR3 nucleotide sequence: TGTGCCAGCAGCTTGGGGACCGGGACTAACTACAATGAGCAGTTCTTC. The full variable domain, completed using reference TRBV5-6 and TRBJ2-1, is DAGVTQSPTHLIKTRGQQVTLRCSPKSGHDTVSWYQQALGQGPQFIFQYYEEEERQRGNFPDRFSGHQFPNYSSELNVNALLLGDSALYLCASSLGTGTNYNEQFFGPGTRLTVL.

This clonotype came up once. V gene TRBV5-1 combines with J gene TRBJ1-2, with D possibly being TRBD1 (5 bases). The CDR3 has 12 residues. Trimming left V 5 bases short and J 7 bases short, with 12 bases between. Per the germline V gene, CDR1 is SGHRS and CDR2 is YFSETQ. The CDR3 nucleotides are TGCGCCAGCAGGGACACAGCCGGTGGCTACACCTTC. Translated: CASRDTAGGYTF.

The V and J genes are TRBV7-9 and TRBJ2-4, with a possible D match to TRBD2 (8 bases). Germline V gene lookup returns CDR1 SEHNR and CDR2 FQNEAQ (reference sequence). V dropped 4 bases and J dropped 4 bases, with 26 bases sitting between them. CDR3 length: 19 amino acids. The CDR3 loop is CASSSFDRVGPSGKNIQYF. The CDR3, as DNA: TGTGCCAGCAGCTCTTTCGACAGGGTTGGGCCTAGCGGGAAAAACATTCAGTACTTC.

This rearrangement joins TRBV12-3 or TRBV12-4 to TRBJ1-1; a weak D match, TRBD1 (5 bases). Deletions cut 5 bases from V and 6 bases from J, with 16 bases between. This CDR3 comprises 14 residues. The CDR3 bases are TGTGCCAGCAGTAACGGCAGGGTTAGCGCTGAAGCTTTCTTT. It translates to CASSNGRVSAEAFF.

The rearrangement joins TRBV4-2 to TRBJ1-4, with TRBD1 matching 7 bases. Trimming at V came to 5 bases and at J to 3 bases, leaving 3 bases not matched to a gene. Germline V lookup: CDR1 LGHNA, CDR2 YNFKEQ. This CDR3 is built from 14 residues. Written as DNA, the CDR3 is TGTGCCAGCAGCACGGGACAGTCTAATGAAAAACTGTTTTTT. Translating gives CASSTGQSNEKLFF.

The chain uses TRBV11-1 and TRBJ2-5; 12 nucleotides align to TRBD2. The CDR3 covers 16 residues. J lost 4 bases, V lost 2 bases, and 5 bases had no gene match. From germline, CDR1 is SGHAT and CDR2 FQDESV (reference sequence). DNA for the CDR3: TGTGCCAGCAGCTTACTAGCGGGAGGGCCAGGAGAGACCCAGTACTTC. Its translation: CASSLLAGGPGETQYF.

The chain uses TRBV20-1 and TRBJ2-3; TRBD1 is a possible D gene (6 bases). The CDR3 covers 15 residues. Trimming removed 6 bases from V and 0 bases from J, with 16 bases in between. CDR1 and CDR2 (germline): DFQATT, SNEGSKA (reference sequence). CDR3 amino acids: CSAQTPRGSTDTQYF. Written as DNA, the CDR3 is TGCAGTGCCCAGACACCGAGGGGGAGCACAGATACGCAGTATTTT.

The chain links TRBV27 to TRBJ2-7; 10 bases line up with TRBD2. This CDR3 is 15 amino acids long. Germline assignment: CDR1 MNHEY and CDR2 SMNVEV (reference sequence). The V gene end was trimmed by 0 bases and the J gene end by 4 bases; junction bases not matched to a gene: 3. CDR3 nucleotides: TGTGCCAGCAGTTTATCAGCGGGGGGGTTGTACGAGCAGTACTTC. Translated: CASSLSAGGLYEQYF.

The V and J genes are TRBV12-3 or TRBV12-4 and TRBJ2-1, with TRBD1 matching 7 bases. CDR3 length: 13 amino acids. The junction had 6 bases not matched to a gene; V was cut back by 10 bases and J by 3 bases. CDR3 in amino acids: CANSRTGYNEQFF. The CDR3 coding sequence is TGTGCCAACAGCCGGACAGGCTACAATGAGCAGTTCTTC.

J is TRBJ2-7 and V is TRBV7-8, with TRBD2 matching 16 bases. This CDR3 comprises 17 residues. Trimming cost V 5 bases and J 3 bases; bases outside gene matches: 7. Germline CDR1 SGHVS, CDR2 FQNEAQ. The CDR3 bases are TGTGCCAGCAGCCCAGGGACTAGCGGGGGGGCCGTCTACGAGCAGTACTTC. Translation: CASSPGTSGGAVYEQYF.

The V call is TRBV11-2, the J call TRBJ1-2; 7 bases are shared with TRBD1. V lost 1 base to trimming and J lost 2 bases; unmatched junction nucleotides: 4. From germline, CDR1 is SGHAT and CDR2 FQNNGV. The CDR3 runs 15 residues. Here the CDR3 reads CASSLVGGQNYGYTF. CDR3 in DNA: TGTGCCAGCAGCTTAGTAGGGGGACAGAACTATGGCTACACCTTC.

This chain uses TRBV28 with TRBJ2-1; 7 bases map to TRBD1. The junction had 18 bases not matched to a gene; V was cut back by 8 bases and J by 5 bases. Germline CDR1 reads MDHEN; CDR2 reads SYDVKM. The CDR3 runs to 17 residues. The CDR3 DNA reads TGTGCCAGCCGCTCTTGGGGAGACAGGGACACGGACAATGAGCAGTTCTTC. Amino acids: CASRSWGDRDTDNEQFF.

This sequence joins TRBV7-9 and TRBJ2-2; 10 nucleotides align to TRBD2. The CDR3 has 16 amino acids. V dropped 7 bases and J dropped 5; count of bases not matched to a gene: 10. CDR1 and CDR2 from the germline V gene are SEHNR and FQNEAQ (reference sequence). The CDR3 reads CASILAGVGGTGELFF. The CDR3 coding sequence is TGTGCCAGCATCCTAGCGGGAGTCGGCGGGACCGGGGAGCTGTTTTTT.

This chain joins TRBV19 and TRBJ2-1, with 13 bases matching TRBD2. Germline-derived CDR1 and CDR2 are LNHDA and SQIVND (reference sequence). The CDR3 totals 15 residues. The V gene end was trimmed by 6 bases and the J gene end by 6 bases; junction bases not matched to a gene: 5. This CDR3 reads CASSLTSGGFNEQFF. The CDR3 region has the DNA TGTGCCAGTAGCCTGACTAGCGGGGGGTTCAATGAGCAGTTCTTC.

This clonotype showed up just once. CDR3 sequence: CASRSASTGELFF. CDR3 bases: TGCGCCAGCAGGTCCGCTAGTACCGGGGAGCTGTTTTTT. The J gene is TRBJ2-2, the V gene TRBV5-1; D uncertain. The CDR3 consists of 13 residues. In germline, CDR1 is SGHRS, CDR2 YFSETQ. V was pared by 5 bases and J by 5 bases, with 10 bases between.

V and J are TRBV7-2 and TRBJ2-2; possible D gene TRBD1, 6 bases. Trimming stripped 2 bases from V and 6 bases from J, with 10 bases between. Looked up from germline, CDR1 is SGHTA and CDR2 is FQGNSA. This CDR3 contains 14 residues. The CDR3: CASSLLRGAGELFF. The CDR3 nucleotides read TGTGCCAGCAGCTTACTCAGGGGTGCCGGGGAGCTGTTTTTT. Full variable domain (missing parts from reference TRBV7-2 and TRBJ2-2): GAGVSQSPSNKVTEKGKDVELRCDPISGHTALYWYRQSLGQGLEFLIYFQGNSAPDKSGLPSDRFSAERTGGSVSTLTIQRTQQEDSAVYLCASSLLRGAGELFFGEGSRLTVL.

The chain carries TRBV4-2 and TRBJ2-1; D might be TRBD2 (6 bases). V was cut by 0 bases and J by 1 base, with 10 bases left in between. This CDR3 contains 16 residues. Germline V gives CDR1 LGHNA, CDR2 YNFKEQ. CDR3 coding DNA: TGTGCCAGCAGCCAAGAGGGCGGGAAGTCCTACAATGAGCAGTTCTTC. Translating gives CASSQEGGKSYNEQFF.

The V gene is TRBV7-3, the J gene TRBJ2-3; D call uncertain. Trimming shortened V by 3 bases and J by 2 bases, and 6 bases separated the two germline ends. The germline V gene has CDR1 SGHTA and CDR2 FQGTGA. The CDR3 extends over 13 amino acids. CDR3 amino acids: CASSFSDTDTQYF. The CDR3, as DNA: TGTGCCAGCAGCTTCTCGGACACAGATACGCAGTATTTT.

This clonotype was observed a handful of times. The chain has TRBV11-2 and TRBJ1-1, with D possibly matching TRBD1 (5 bases). The germline CDR1 and CDR2 sequences are SGHAT and FQNNGV. The ends were cut back, 0 bases at V and 5 bases at J, with 10 bases in the middle. The length of the CDR3 is 14 residues. CDR3 coding DNA: TGTGCCAGCAGCTTAGACCTGGGGACTACTGAAGCTTTCTTT. Residues: CASSLDLGTTEAFF.

V is TRBV11-2 and J is TRBJ2-1, with TRBD2 matching over 9 bases. The germline CDR1 and CDR2 sequences are SGHAT and FQNNGV. The length of the CDR3 is 16 residues. V dropped 5 bases and J dropped 4; count of bases not matched to a gene: 9. For the CDR3, the DNA is TGTGCCAGCAGCAGCCTCGGGGCGGGGGGGTACAATGAGCAGTTCTTC. The encoded protein is CASSSLGAGGYNEQFF.

This clonotype is a singleton in its sample. CDR3: CASSSLSGQGSGAGELFF. Written as DNA, the CDR3 is TGTGCCAGCAGCTCTCTTTCGGGACAGGGATCTGGGGCCGGGGAGCTGTTTTTT. V and J are TRBV7-6 and TRBJ2-2, with 9 bases identical to TRBD1. The CDR3 is made up of 18 amino acids. After removal of 4 bases from V and 6 bases from J, the junction contained 15 bases not matched to a gene. Germline V gene lookup returns CDR1 SGHVS and CDR2 FNYEAQ.